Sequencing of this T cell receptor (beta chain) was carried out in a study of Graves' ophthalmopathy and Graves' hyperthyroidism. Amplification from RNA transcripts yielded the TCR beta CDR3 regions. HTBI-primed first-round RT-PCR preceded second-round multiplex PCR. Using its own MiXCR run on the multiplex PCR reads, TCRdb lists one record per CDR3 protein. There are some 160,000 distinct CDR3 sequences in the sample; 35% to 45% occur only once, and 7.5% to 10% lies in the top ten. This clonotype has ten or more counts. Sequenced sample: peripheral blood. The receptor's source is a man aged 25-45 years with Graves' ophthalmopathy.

The CDR3 is CASSIRGLDEQYF. The CDR3 nucleotides are TGTGCCAGTAGTATCCGGGGGTTAGATGAGCAGTACTTC. The chain carries TRBV19 and TRBJ2-7, with D tentatively TRBD2 (6 bases). The CDR3 has 13 residues. Per the germline V gene, CDR1 is LNHDA and CDR2 is SQIVND (reference sequence). V was trimmed by 3 bases and J by 7 bases, leaving 13 bases between them.